One T cell receptor beta chain is described in this entry. Libraries were prepared by immunoSEQ multiplex PCR; TCRdb keeps only in-frame clonotypes and omits some of them. The profile shows about 120,000 clones, around 92% of them singletons. The record originates from a study of T cell responses to AZD1222 COVID-19 vaccine. Germline CDR1 LNHDA, CDR2 SQIVND (reference sequence). The CDR3 has 19 amino acids. Trimming removed 2 bases at V and 4 bases at J, with 26 bases between. The V call is TRBV19, the J call TRBJ1-2, with D perhaps TRBD1 (5 bases). The receptor was derived from an adult in good health. Sequences were derived from peripheral blood, sampled on day 0 of AZD1222 vaccination. The CDR3 sequence: CASSIRFLVRQHRSYGYTF. CDR3 DNA sequence: TGTGCCAGTAGTATAAGATTTTTGGTAAGACAGCACAGGAGCTATGGCTACACCTTC.